The 18 T cell receptor beta chains reported below all come from one sample, sequenced in a study of shared clonotypes between healthy human individuals. Repertoires were generated with immunoSEQ multiplex PCR, while TCRdb's copy carries only in-frame clones and drops some. The sample lists fewer than 2.5 million clones, approximately 94% occurring once. Sequencing was carried out using naive CD4+ T cells from PBMCs. The subset: CD45RA+ positively selected. All receptors derive from a man younger than 35 in good health. Some clones in this sample may be carry-over from other donors' samples.

CDR3 amino acids: CASSLFRGQETQYF. Written as DNA, the CDR3 is TGTGCCAGCAGTTTATTTCGGGGCCAAGAGACCCAGTACTTC. The rearrangement uses TRBV28 and TRBJ2-5; a weak D match, TRBD2 (5 bases). The germline V gene encodes CDR1 MDHEN and CDR2 SYDVKM. The CDR3 loop spans 14 amino acids. The V and J ends lost 1 base and 1 base respectively, with 7 bases between them.

V is TRBV27 and J is TRBJ1-1; D ambiguous. Germline CDR1 reads MNHEY; CDR2 reads SMNVEV (reference sequence). The CDR3 consists of 13 residues. CDR3 sequence: CATQFGEGTEAFF. The CDR3 DNA reads as TGTGCTACCCAATTTGGCGAGGGCACTGAAGCTTTCTTT.

Details on this clone: This CDR3 is also generated by other DNA sequences in the sample. J is TRBJ2-3 and V is TRBV5-4, with 11 bases lining up with TRBD2. This CDR3 spans 16 amino acids. Germline loops: CDR1 SGHNT, CDR2 YYREEE (reference sequence). J gave up 2 bases and V 3 bases, and 5 bases lay outside the gene matches. As DNA, the CDR3 is TGTGCCAGCAGCTCCCTAGCGGGAGGCCTCACAGATACGCAGTATTTT. Its protein product is CASSSLAGGLTDTQYF.

The CDR3 protein is CASTGDGLYEQYF. The CDR3 DNA sequence: TGTGCCAGCACAGGAGATGGACTCTACGAGCAGTACTTC. The chain links TRBV5-4 to TRBJ2-7; a weak D match, TRBD2 (5 bases). The CDR3 loop spans 13 amino acids. Germline loops: CDR1 SGHNT, CDR2 YYREEE (reference sequence). V gave up 6 bases and J gave up 3 bases, with 13 bases separating them.

This chain connects TRBV5-5 to TRBJ1-1; 7 bases are a match to TRBD1. The germline CDR1 and CDR2 sequences are SGHKS and YYEKEE (reference sequence). The junction had 17 bases not matched to a gene; V was cut back by 5 bases and J by 7 bases. The CDR3 runs to 16 residues. CDR3 sequence reads: CASSRQGRGRQGEAFF. CDR3 DNA sequence: TGTGCCAGCAGTCGACAGGGACGGGGGCGACAGGGTGAAGCTTTCTTT.

The rearrangement links TRBV28 to TRBJ1-1; D perhaps matches TRBD1 (6 bases). V lost 6 bases and J 7 bases, leaving 15 bases between the germline ends. This CDR3 has 13 residues. Germline CDR1 reads MDHEN; CDR2 reads SYDVKM. CDR3 bases: TGTGCCAGCAGCATAACAGGACAGTTTGAAGCTTTCTTT. It is translated as CASSITGQFEAFF.

CDR3 nucleotide sequence: TGTGCCAGCAGCGCGGGACTAGTGTACAATGAGCAGTTCTTC. Protein: CASSAGLVYNEQFF. The chain carries TRBV7-2 and TRBJ2-1, with 8 bases aligning to TRBD2. V trimming: 5 bases; J trimming: 4 bases; junction bases outside the gene matches: 4. The CDR3 sequence is 14 residues long. The V gene's germline CDR1 is SGHTA and CDR2 FQGNSA.

In its sample, this clone was seen a few times. The chain is built from TRBV18 and TRBJ2-5; perhaps TRBD1 as D (6 bases). CDR1 and CDR2 (germline): KGHSH, LQKENI. The CDR3 contains 14 residues. V was clipped by 2 bases and J by 4 bases, with 11 bases between them. DNA for the CDR3: TGTGCCAGCTCACCAACGGACAGAGGAGAGACCCAGTACTTC. As protein: CASSPTDRGETQYF.

This clone was counted once. This sequence joins TRBV10-3 and TRBJ2-7; D perhaps matches TRBD1 (5 bases). This CDR3 comprises 14 residues. The germline V gene has CDR1 ENHRY and CDR2 SYGVKD. The ends were cut back, 6 bases at V and 0 bases at J, with 12 bases in the middle. Here the CDR3 reads CAIRHDSLSYEQYF. CDR3 nucleotides: TGTGCCATCAGGCATGACAGCCTCTCCTACGAGCAGTACTTC.

V usage is TRBV5-4 and J usage is TRBJ1-1, with D unresolved. CDR1 and CDR2 (germline): SGHNT, YYREEE (reference sequence). Trimming shortened V by 4 bases and J by 3 bases, and 7 bases separated the two germline ends. The CDR3 length is 12 residues. CDR3 sequence reads: CASSRGDTEAFF. The CDR3 DNA follows: TGTGCCAGCAGCAGAGGTGACACTGAAGCTTTCTTT.

This chain joins TRBV7-9 and TRBJ1-2, with D unclear. The germline V gene encodes CDR1 SEHNR and CDR2 FQNEAQ (reference sequence). The CDR3 is 15 residues long. V lost 1 base and J 3 bases, leaving 12 bases between the germline ends. As DNA, the CDR3 is TGTGCCAGCAGCTTAGTTTTATCCGTGGACTATGGCTACACCTTC. It translates to CASSLVLSVDYGYTF. The full variable domain, completed using reference TRBV7-9 and TRBJ1-2, is DTGVSQNPRHKITKRGQNVTFRCDPISEHNRLYWYRQTLGQGPEFLTYFQNEAQLEKSRLLSDRFSAERPKGSFSTLEIQRTEQGDSAMYLCASSLVLSVDYGYTFGSGTRLTVV.

The chain links TRBV4-1 to TRBJ1-4; no definite D call. V was shortened by 1 base and J by 6 bases, with 18 bases between the two germline ends. This CDR3 is 17 amino acids long. The germline V gene encodes CDR1 MGHRA and CDR2 YSYEKL. The CDR3 sequence is CASSQVLSLQVDEKLFF. In DNA, the CDR3 is TGCGCCAGCAGCCAAGTTCTCTCGCTTCAGGTTGATGAAAAACTGTTTTTT.

This clone has just a few counts. This sequence joins TRBV2 and TRBJ1-5, with D hard to call. Trimming took 4 bases from V and 4 from J, leaving 11 bases between them. Germline CDR1 is SNHLY and CDR2 is FYNNEI. This CDR3 is 14 amino acids long. The CDR3 region has the DNA TGTGCCAGCAGTGGTTCTCCCTTAAATCAGCCCCAGCATTTT. Protein: CASSGSPLNQPQHF.

CDR3 nucleotides: TGTGCCAGCTCACCCCAGAGTGCAACTAATGAAAAACTGTTTTTT. Translated: CASSPQSATNEKLFF. The chain joins TRBV18 to TRBJ1-4; D remains unclear. The CDR3 covers 15 residues. Germline V gene lookup returns CDR1 KGHSH and CDR2 LQKENI. Trimming stripped 3 bases from V and 0 bases from J, with 8 bases between.

J is TRBJ2-1 and V is TRBV7-2; 8 bases are shared with TRBD2. Germline values: CDR1 SGHTA, CDR2 FQGNSA. The length of the CDR3 is 14 residues. After removal of 1 base from V and 8 bases from J, the junction contained 4 bases not matched to a gene. CDR3 region: CASSLGGTRYEQFF. The CDR3 DNA reads as TGTGCCAGCAGCTTAGGTGGGACTAGGTATGAGCAGTTCTTC.

CDR3 DNA sequence: TGTGCCACCAGCAGCTTAAAACTGACAGGGTACCAAGAGACCCAGTACTTC. Translated, it gives CATSSLKLTGYQETQYF. The gene calls are TRBV15 and TRBJ2-5; 7 nucleotides match TRBD1. The CDR3 contains 17 residues. Germline V lookup: CDR1 LNHNV, CDR2 YYDKDF (reference sequence). The V segment lost 3 bases and the J segment 0 bases; nucleotides outside the gene matches: 10.

The chain links TRBV23-1 to TRBJ2-5, with no clear D. TRBV23-1 is placed among ORFs of uncertain function. Trimming removed 4 bases from V and 4 bases from J, with 16 bases in between. This CDR3 is built from 15 residues. The CDR3 region is CASSRARRQVETQYF. CDR3 bases: TGCGCCAGCAGTCGGGCACGGCGGCAGGTAGAGACCCAGTACTTC.

CDR3 sequence: CASSEAPTVQGSGNTIYF. For the CDR3, the DNA is TGTGCCAGCAGTGAAGCCCCTACAGTACAGGGGAGCGGAAACACCATATATTTT. V usage is TRBV6-1 and J usage is TRBJ1-3, with 7 bases lining up with TRBD1. From germline, CDR1 is MNHNS and CDR2 SASEGT. This CDR3 is built from 18 residues. The V segment lost 0 bases and the J segment 4 bases; nucleotides outside the gene matches: 12.